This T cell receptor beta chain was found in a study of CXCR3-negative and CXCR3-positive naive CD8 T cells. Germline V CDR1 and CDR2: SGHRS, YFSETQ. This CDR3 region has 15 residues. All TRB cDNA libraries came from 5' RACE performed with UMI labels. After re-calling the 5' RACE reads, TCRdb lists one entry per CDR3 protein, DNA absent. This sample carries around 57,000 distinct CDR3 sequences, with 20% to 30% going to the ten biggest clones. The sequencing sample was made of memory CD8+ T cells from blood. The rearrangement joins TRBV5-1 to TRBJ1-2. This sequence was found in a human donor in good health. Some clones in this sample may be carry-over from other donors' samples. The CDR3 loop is CASSLEDGGNYGYTF.